This T cell receptor beta chain was identified in a study of Ad26.COV2.S vaccination and SARS-CoV-2 variants. Overall study context: The COV1001 Ad26.COV2.S trial arm included the donor. Points from the study as a whole: Overall T cell responses may have been underestimated by the analyses of TCR breadth and depth. Individuals receiving vaccine had higher spike-specific TCR breadth than placebo recipients did.

CDR3 length equals 13 residues. V was pared by 1 base and J by 5 bases, with 9 bases between. CDR1 is LNHDA and CDR2 is SQIVND in the germline V gene (reference sequence). Treatment given: roughly 18 received Ad26.COV2.S at low or high dose, single or two shots; 5 received placebo; per-sample allocation not given. The samples date from day 63 after the first vaccine or placebo injection. This adult donor, from Boston, was 18-55 years old. Turning to this clone: Antigen specificity is unknown.

TCRdb's table, derived via immunoSEQ multiplex PCR, lists solely in-frame clones and lacks some. The top ten clones hold roughly 7.4% of a sample with a few hundred thousand clones, 83% of them seen once. This specimen was peripheral blood, taken in a trial of Ad26.COV2.S vaccine versus placebo. This chain connects TRBV19 to TRBJ2-7; D unresolved. The sequence derives from a person aged 18 to 59 who received the Ad26.COV2.S COVID-19 vaccine or a placebo. CDR3 residues: CASSIGGFHEQYF. The DNA of the CDR3 is TGTGCCAGTAGTATAGGCGGCTTCCACGAGCAGTACTTC. Supplemented by reference TRBV19 and TRBJ2-7, the full variable domain reads DGGITQSPKYLFRKEGQNVTLSCEQNLNHDAMYWYRQDPGQGLRLIYYSQIVNDFQKGDIAEGYSVSREKKESFPLTVTSAQKNPTAFYLCASSIGGFHEQYFGPGTRLTVT.